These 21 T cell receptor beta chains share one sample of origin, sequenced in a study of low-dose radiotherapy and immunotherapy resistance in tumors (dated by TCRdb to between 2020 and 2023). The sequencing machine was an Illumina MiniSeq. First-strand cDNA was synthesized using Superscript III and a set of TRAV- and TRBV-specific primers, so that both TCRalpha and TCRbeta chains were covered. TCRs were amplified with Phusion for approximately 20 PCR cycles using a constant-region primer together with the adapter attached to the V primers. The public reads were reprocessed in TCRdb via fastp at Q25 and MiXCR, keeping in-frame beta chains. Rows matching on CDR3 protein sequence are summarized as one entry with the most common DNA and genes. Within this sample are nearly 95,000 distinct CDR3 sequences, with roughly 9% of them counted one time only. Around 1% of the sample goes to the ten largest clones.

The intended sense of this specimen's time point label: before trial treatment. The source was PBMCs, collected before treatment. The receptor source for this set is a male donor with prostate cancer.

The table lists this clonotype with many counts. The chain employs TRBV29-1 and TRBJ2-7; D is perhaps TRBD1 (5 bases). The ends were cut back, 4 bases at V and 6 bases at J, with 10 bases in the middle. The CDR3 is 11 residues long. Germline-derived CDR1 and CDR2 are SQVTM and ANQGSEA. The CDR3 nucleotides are TGCAGCGTTGGCACCACAGGCGAGCAGTACTTC. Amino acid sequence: CSVGTTGEQYF.

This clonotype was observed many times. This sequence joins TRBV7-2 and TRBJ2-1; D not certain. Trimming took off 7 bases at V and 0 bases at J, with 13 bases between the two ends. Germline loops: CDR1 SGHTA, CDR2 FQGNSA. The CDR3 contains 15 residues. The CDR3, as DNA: TGTGCCAGCACTTCCGGCCGATCCTCCTACAATGAGCAGTTCTTC. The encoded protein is CASTSGRSSYNEQFF.

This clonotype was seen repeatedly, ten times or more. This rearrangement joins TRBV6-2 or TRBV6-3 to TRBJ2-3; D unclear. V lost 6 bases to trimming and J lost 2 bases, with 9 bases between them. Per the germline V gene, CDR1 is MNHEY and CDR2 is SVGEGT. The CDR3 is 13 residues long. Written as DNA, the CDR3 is TGTGCCAGCAGCAAAGAGACCACAGATACGCAGTATTTT. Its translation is CASSKETTDTQYF.

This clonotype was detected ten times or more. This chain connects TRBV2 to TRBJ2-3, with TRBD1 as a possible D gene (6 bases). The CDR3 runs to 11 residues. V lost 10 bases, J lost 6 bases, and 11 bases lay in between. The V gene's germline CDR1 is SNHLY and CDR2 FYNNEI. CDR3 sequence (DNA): TGTGCCAACAGGGTAGGGGATACGCAGTATTTT. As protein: CANRVGDTQYF.

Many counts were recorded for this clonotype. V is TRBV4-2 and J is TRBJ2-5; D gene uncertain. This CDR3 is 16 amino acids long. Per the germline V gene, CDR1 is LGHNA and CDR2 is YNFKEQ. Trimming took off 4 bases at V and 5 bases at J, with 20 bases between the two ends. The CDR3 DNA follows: TGTGCCAGCAGCCTCCTCCCGGGCCCCGCGGCGGAGACCCAGTACTTC. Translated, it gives CASSLLPGPAAETQYF.

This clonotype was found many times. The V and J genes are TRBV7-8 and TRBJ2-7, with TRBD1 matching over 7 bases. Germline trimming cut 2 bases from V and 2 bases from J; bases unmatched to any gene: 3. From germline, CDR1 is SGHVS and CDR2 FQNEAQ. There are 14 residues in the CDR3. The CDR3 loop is CASSLTGTAYEQYF. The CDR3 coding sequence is TGTGCCAGCAGCTTAACCGGGACAGCCTACGAGCAGTACTTC.

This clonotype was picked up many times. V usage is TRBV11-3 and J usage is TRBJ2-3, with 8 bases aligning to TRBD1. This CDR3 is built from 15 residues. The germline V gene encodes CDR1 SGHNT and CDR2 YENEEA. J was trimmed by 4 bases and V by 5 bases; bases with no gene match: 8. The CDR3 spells CASSLGQGAADTQYF. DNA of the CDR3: TGTGCCAGCAGCCTAGGACAGGGAGCGGCAGATACGCAGTATTTT.

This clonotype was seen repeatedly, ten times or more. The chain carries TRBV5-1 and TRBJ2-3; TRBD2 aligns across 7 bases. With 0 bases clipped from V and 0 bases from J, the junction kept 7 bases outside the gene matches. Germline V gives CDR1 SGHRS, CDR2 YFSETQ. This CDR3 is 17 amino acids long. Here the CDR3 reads CASSLDLGGGSTDTQYF. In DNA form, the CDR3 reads TGCGCCAGCAGCTTGGACCTGGGCGGGGGTAGCACAGATACGCAGTATTTT.

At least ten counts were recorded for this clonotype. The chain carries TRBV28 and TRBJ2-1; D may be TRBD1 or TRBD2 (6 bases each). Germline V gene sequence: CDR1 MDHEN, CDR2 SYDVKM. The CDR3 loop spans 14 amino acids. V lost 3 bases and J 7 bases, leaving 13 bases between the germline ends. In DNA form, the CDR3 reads TGTGCCAGCAGTTTTTCGGGGGCGCAGAATGAGCAGTTCTTC. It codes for CASSFSGAQNEQFF.

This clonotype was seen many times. This CDR3 is CASTLAANTGELFF. The CDR3 nucleotides read TGTGCCAGCACCCTAGCGGCGAACACCGGGGAGCTGTTTTTT. The rearrangement joins TRBV7-2 to TRBJ2-2; 7 bases map to TRBD2. J lost 0 bases, V lost 7 bases, and 2 bases had no gene match. This CDR3 has 14 amino acids. Germline V gene data show CDR1 as SGHTA and CDR2 as FQGNSA.

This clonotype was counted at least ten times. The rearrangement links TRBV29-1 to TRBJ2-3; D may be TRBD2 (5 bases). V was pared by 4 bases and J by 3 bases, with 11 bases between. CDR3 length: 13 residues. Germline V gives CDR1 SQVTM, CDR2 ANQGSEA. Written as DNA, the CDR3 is TGCAGCGTTGTGGGCGGGTATACAGATACGCAGTATTTT. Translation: CSVVGGYTDTQYF.

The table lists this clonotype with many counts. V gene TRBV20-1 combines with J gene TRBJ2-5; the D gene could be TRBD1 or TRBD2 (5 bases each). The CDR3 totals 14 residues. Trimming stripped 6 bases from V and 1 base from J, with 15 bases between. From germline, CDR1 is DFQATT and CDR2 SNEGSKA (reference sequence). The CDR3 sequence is CSAHVPGSQETQYF. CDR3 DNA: TGCAGTGCCCATGTCCCAGGGAGCCAAGAGACCCAGTACTTC.

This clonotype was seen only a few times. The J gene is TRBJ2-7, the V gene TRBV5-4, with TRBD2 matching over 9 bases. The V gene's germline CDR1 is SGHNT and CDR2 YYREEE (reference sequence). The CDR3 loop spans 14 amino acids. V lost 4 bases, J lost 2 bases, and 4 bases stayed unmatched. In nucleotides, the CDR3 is TGTGCCAGCAGCACTCGCGGGAGGGCCTACGAGCAGTACTTC. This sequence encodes CASSTRGRAYEQYF.

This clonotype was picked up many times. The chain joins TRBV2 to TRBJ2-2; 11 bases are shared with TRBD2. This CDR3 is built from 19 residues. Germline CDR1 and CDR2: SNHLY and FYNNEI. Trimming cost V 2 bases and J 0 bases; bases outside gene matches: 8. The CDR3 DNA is TGTGCCAGCAGTGAATCTCCTAGCGGGAGGAACGCGAACACCGGGGAGCTGTTTTTT. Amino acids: CASSESPSGRNANTGELFF.

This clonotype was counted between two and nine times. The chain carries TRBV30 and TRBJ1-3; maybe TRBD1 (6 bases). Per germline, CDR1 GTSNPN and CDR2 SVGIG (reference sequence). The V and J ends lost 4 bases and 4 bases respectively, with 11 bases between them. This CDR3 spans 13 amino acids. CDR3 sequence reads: CAWNRDFGNTIYF. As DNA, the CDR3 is TGTGCCTGGAACAGGGACTTCGGAAACACCATATATTTT.

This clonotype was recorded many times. The CDR3 reads CSASTGQGFYGYTF. CDR3 DNA: TGCAGTGCTAGCACGGGACAGGGGTTTTATGGCTACACCTTC. The genes are TRBV20-1 and TRBJ1-2, with 10 bases matching TRBD1. After removal of 3 bases from V and 5 bases from J, the junction contained 6 bases not matched to a gene. The CDR3 has 14 residues. The germline CDR1 and CDR2 sequences are DFQATT and SNEGSKA (reference sequence).

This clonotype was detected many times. The CDR3 sequence: CASSLGQVSNQPQHF. CDR3 bases: TGTGCCAGCAGCTTAGGACAGGTTAGCAATCAGCCCCAGCATTTT. J is TRBJ1-5 and V is TRBV7-9; perhaps TRBD1 as D (6 bases). The CDR3 extends over 15 amino acids. Germline values: CDR1 SEHNR, CDR2 FQNEAQ (reference sequence). The ends were cut back, 1 base at V and 0 bases at J, with 7 bases in the middle.

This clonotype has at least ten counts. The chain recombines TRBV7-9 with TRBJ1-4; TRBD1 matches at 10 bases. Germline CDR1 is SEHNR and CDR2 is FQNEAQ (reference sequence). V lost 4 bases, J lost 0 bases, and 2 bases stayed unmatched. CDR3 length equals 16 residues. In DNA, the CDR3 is TGTGCCAGCAGCTACGGACAGGGGGCAACTAATGAAAAACTGTTTTTT. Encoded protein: CASSYGQGATNEKLFF.

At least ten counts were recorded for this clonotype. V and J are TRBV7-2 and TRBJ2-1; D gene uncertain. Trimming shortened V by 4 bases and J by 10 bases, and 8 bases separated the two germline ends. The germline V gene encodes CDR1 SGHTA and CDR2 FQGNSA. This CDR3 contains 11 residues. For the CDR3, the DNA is TGTGCCAGCAGCTATGATTCGGAGCAGTTCTTC. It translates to CASSYDSEQFF.

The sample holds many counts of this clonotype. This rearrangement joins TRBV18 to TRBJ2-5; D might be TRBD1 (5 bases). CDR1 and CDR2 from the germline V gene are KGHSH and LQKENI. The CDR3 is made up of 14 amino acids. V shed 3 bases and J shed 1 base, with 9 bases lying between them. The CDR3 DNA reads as TGTGCCAGCTCACCGAGACAGTTCCAAGAGACCCAGTACTTC. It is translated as CASSPRQFQETQYF.

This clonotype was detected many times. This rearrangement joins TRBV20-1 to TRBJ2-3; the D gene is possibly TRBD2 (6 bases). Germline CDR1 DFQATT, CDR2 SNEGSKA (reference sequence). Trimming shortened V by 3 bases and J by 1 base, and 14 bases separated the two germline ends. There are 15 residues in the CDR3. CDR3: CSARGGKVGTDTQYF. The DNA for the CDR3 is TGCAGTGCTAGGGGCGGGAAGGTCGGCACAGATACGCAGTATTTT.